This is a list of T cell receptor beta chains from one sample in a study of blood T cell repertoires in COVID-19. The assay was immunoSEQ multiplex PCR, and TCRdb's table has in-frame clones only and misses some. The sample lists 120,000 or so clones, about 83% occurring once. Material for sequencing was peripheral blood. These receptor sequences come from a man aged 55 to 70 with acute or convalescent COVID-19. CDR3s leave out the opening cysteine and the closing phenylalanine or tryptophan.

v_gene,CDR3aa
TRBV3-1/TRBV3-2,ASSQGGGYAYNEQF
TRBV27,ASRKGLAGDY
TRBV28,ASSSEGRGNTEAF
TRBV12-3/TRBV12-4,ASRKDSHYGYT
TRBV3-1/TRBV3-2,ASSQDPPSTYNEQF
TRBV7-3,ASSPGRTSGMSTDTQY
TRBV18,ASSPGTQGAGEKLF
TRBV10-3,AISESTRNQPQH
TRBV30,AWSAKHRVSLF
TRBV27,ASGLETSGRGRYEQY
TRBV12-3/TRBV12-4,ASTLGTGEAF
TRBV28,ASSHEDRKTQY
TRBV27,ASRVYGGSNQPQH
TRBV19,ASRPRGRFVTEAF
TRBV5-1,ASSRDGGRPDTQY
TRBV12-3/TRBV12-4,ASSSSNYGYT
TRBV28,ASSLNSGRFHEQY
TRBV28,ASSPSPGQGAYEQY
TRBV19,ASSIVAETIEQY
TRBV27,ASSNYPGALRYEQY
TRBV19,ASSIGTVGDIQY
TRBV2,ATDRAGTGGYEQY
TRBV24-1,ATSKQGAGQPQH
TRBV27,ASSRVRPGPRGYGYT
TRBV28,ASSRIVTGIYTQY
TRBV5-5,ASSWSQVVNEQF
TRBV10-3,AISESSLAFNEQF
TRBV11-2,ASSLVTPAGEQY
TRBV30,ALRRSTEAF
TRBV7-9,ASSSSSGPRIREQF
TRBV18,ASSPTGANVLT
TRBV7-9,ASSLGQGLGVGNTIY
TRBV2,ASNRGAGDAGELF
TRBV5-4,ASSPLAGAAGELF
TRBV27,ASSLGASGRFYEQY
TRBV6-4,ASSAGRTGGSYT
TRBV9,ASSAPGTRTGELF
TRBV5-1,ASSLGPSGITYNEQF
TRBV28,ASGSGGLAKNIQY
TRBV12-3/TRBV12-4,ASSQANYGYT
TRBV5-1,ASSLRGQGNEKLF
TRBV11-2,ASSSGAGAYNEQF
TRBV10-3,AIREDRDHGELF
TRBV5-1,ASRPFSQLNTEAF
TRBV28,ASSLIRRGGTEAF
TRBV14,ASSSVVGQGSEQY
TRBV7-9,ASSFSYEQY
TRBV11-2,ASSPSPQDYEQY
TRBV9,ASSSGGSYNEQF
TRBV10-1,ASSECREFHNQPQH
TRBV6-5,ASSYSIIRGFYGYT
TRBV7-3,ASSLSGPSTDTQY
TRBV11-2,ASSPKTPNTEAF
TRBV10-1,ASSESINGNTEAF
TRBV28,ASSSNTGTRTGETQY
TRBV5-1,ASSPLAGVSNEQF